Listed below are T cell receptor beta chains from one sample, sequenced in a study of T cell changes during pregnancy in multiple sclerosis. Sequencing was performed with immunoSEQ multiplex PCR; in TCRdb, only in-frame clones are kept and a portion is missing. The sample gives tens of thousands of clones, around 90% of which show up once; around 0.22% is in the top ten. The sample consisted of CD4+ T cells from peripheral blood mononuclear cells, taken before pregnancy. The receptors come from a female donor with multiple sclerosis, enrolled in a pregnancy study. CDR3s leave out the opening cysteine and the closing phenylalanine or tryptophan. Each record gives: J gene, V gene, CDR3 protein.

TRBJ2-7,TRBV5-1,ASSMHQTSGGTGYEQY
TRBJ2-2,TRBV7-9,ASSSHPLWTSANTGELF
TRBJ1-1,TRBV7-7,ASSLDKNTEAF
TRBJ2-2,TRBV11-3,ASSADTSGAVGGELF
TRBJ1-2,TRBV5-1,ASSLVSGSGHT
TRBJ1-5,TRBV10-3,AISLTGDQPQH
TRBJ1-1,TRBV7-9,ASSLDSNTEAF
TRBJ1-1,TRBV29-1,SVGTGLNTEAF
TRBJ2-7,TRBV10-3,AIASGSGGEQY
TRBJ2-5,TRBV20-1,SALRGPQY
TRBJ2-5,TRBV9,ASSVGTSTETQY
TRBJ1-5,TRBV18,ASSPTIPGQHYRYGNQPQH
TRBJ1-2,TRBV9,ASSVAGGSYGYT
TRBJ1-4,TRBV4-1,ASSQDGGRSTNEKLF
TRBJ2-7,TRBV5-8,ASSRHSRGRARGYEQY
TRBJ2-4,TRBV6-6,ASSYVLWGAQY
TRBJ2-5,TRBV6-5,ASSYRARGWETQY
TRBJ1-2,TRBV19,ASSTGYRKLNYGYT
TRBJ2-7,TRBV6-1,ATTGNSYEQY
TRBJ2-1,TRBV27,ASSSLAETSYNEQF
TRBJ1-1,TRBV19,ASSLSWQGNTEAF
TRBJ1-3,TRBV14,ASSQAHRGRGSGNTIY
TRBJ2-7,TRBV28,ASSVRGGATSYEQY
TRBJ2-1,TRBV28,ASSLGGPAYNEQF
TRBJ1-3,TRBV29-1,SVVAGGNTIY